One sample yielded the 12 T cell receptor beta chains listed below, sequenced in a study of blood T cell repertoires in COVID-19. The protocol was immunoSEQ multiplex PCR, while the TCRdb copy is restricted to in-frame clones and leaves out a portion. The sample has about 170,000 clones, 89% seen once; the top ten hold roughly 0.77%. The sequenced material came from PBMCs or T cells enriched from blood (not recorded which). The receptors were gathered from a woman in her late teens or twenties who had recovered from COVID-19.

The count of this clone is one. The chain couples TRBV11-3 to TRBJ2-1; 9 positions agree with TRBD1. There are 13 residues in the CDR3. V lost 5 bases, J lost 10 bases, and 6 bases stayed unmatched. Germline loops: CDR1 SGHNT, CDR2 YENEEA. The CDR3: CASSSGTGREQFF. The CDR3 DNA reads TGTGCCAGCAGCAGTGGGACAGGGAGGGAGCAGTTCTTC.

This clone came up a few times. The CDR3 DNA follows: TGTGCCAGCAGCTTGCGGGAGAGCACAGATACGCAGTATTTT. This gives the protein CASSLRESTDTQYF. The J gene is TRBJ2-3, the V gene TRBV6-2 or TRBV6-3; 7 bases fit TRBD2. Germline V CDR1 and CDR2: MNHEY, SVGEGT. J was trimmed by 0 bases and V by 6 bases; bases with no gene match: 3. The CDR3 loop spans 14 amino acids.

This chain uses TRBV6-1 with TRBJ1-5; D call uncertain. Trimming stripped 3 bases from V and 7 bases from J, with 16 bases between. The CDR3 contains 15 residues. CDR1 and CDR2 from the germline V gene are MNHNS and SASEGT. CDR3 in DNA: TGTGCCAGCAGTGAGGTAGGGTTCGCGGGGCAGCCCCAGCATTTT. Translated: CASSEVGFAGQPQHF.

The gene calls are TRBV6-5 and TRBJ1-6; 7 bases are a match to TRBD1. V shed 6 bases and J 5 bases; nucleotides not matched to a gene: 7. Germline CDR1 and CDR2: MNHEY and SVGAGI. CDR3 size: 15 residues. The CDR3 reads CASRGQTGHNSPLHF. The DNA for the CDR3 is TGTGCCAGCAGAGGACAGACAGGGCATAATTCACCCCTCCACTTT.

The chain combines TRBV2 with TRBJ2-3; D gene uncertain. The V gene's germline CDR1 is SNHLY and CDR2 FYNNEI. This CDR3 region has 14 residues. Trimming cost V 7 bases and J 2 bases, with 13 bases left between them. CDR3 region: CASMGSQVTDTQYF. CDR3 DNA: TGTGCCAGCATGGGCAGTCAAGTCACAGATACGCAGTATTTT.

This clone was seen once. The chain has TRBV7-2 and TRBJ1-5; 10 positions match TRBD1. The CDR3 spans 19 residues. In germline, CDR1 is SGHTA, CDR2 FQGNSA. The J segment lost 0 bases and the V segment lost 5 bases, leaving 13 bases of the junction unmatched. The CDR3 DNA sequence: TGTGCCAGCAGCAACAAAAGGGGACAGGGGCCATATAGCAATCAGCCCCAGCATTTT. It codes for CASSNKRGQGPYSNQPQHF.

CDR3 DNA: TGTGCCAGCAGCTATACTTGGGACAGGGGCACAGATACGCAGTATTTT. Protein sequence: CASSYTWDRGTDTQYF. This rearrangement joins TRBV13 to TRBJ2-3; 9 bases fit TRBD1. Germline loops: CDR1 PRHDT, CDR2 FYEKMQ (reference sequence). This CDR3 region has 16 residues. The trim removed 4 bases at V and 1 base at J, leaving 6 bases unmatched.

The chain is built from TRBV4-1 and TRBJ1-1, with D perhaps TRBD1 (6 bases). The CDR3 has 15 amino acids. Trimming took 0 bases from V and 4 from J, leaving 12 bases between them. Germline CDR1 MGHRA, CDR2 YSYEKL. The CDR3 loop is CASSQEAGAVTEAFF. CDR3 nucleotide sequence: TGCGCCAGCAGCCAAGAGGCAGGGGCGGTCACTGAAGCTTTCTTT.

In nucleotides, the CDR3 is TGTGCCAGCAGTTACCTGCGTAATGAAAAACTGTTTTTT. Translated: CASSYLRNEKLFF. V gene TRBV12-3 or TRBV12-4 combines with J gene TRBJ1-4, with D unresolved. Between the trimmed V and J ends, which lost 4 bases and 4 bases, there was a span of 7 bases. The CDR3 covers 13 residues.

This CDR3 reads CASSLVQGHEQFF. Here the CDR3 DNA reads TGTGCCAGCAGCTTAGTACAGGGCCATGAGCAGTTCTTC. The chain uses TRBV7-8 and TRBJ2-1; TRBD1 is a possible D gene (6 bases). Germline lookup yields CDR1 SGHVS and CDR2 FQNEAQ. With 1 base removed from V and 8 bases from J, the gap between germline ends came to 9 bases. This CDR3 region has 13 residues.

The chain recombines TRBV28 with TRBJ1-2; 8 nucleotides align to TRBD1. V dropped 5 bases and J dropped 8; count of bases not matched to a gene: 10. The CDR3 is made up of 14 amino acids. Looked up from germline, CDR1 is MDHEN and CDR2 is SYDVKM. For the CDR3, the DNA is TGTGCCAGCAGTCCCCGGACAGGGACCATAGGCTACACCTTC. Translating gives CASSPRTGTIGYTF.

This clone was seen more than once but under ten times. J is TRBJ1-5 and V is TRBV2, with D possibly being TRBD1 (6 bases). The CDR3 loop spans 15 amino acids. Trimming pared 6 bases from V and 4 bases from J, leaving 16 bases between. The germline V gene encodes CDR1 SNHLY and CDR2 FYNNEI. As DNA, the CDR3 is TGTGCCAGCAGCAAACAGGGAGGGGGGAATCAGCCCCAGCATTTT. It encodes CASSKQGGGNQPQHF.